This TCR beta chain was recorded in a study of T cells in Graves' hyperthyroidism and ophthalmopathy. The V gene's germline CDR1 is MNHNS and CDR2 SASEGT. The V end was cut by 6 bases, the J end by 8 bases, with 16 bases between. The CDR3 extends over 13 amino acids. An absence of ophthalmopathy progression within 18 months meant stable Graves' hyperthyroidism. Amplified TCR beta CDR3 regions came from RNA transcripts. TCR CDR3 underwent first-round RT-PCR with the HTBI primer set. MiXCR, run by TCRdb on the multiplex PCR reads, gives a single entry per CDR3 protein. Of 300,000 to 400,000 distinct CDR3 sequences listed, 18% were seen once; the top ten hold 45% to 50%.

Sequencing input: blood. This clonotype was obtained from a woman in her forties or fifties with Graves' hyperthyroidism. The chain is built from TRBV6-1 and TRBJ1-2; D is unclear. CDR3 DNA: TGTGCCAGCAGCCTAGCTCCCCGGTCGGGCTACACCTTC. Its translation is CASSLAPRSGYTF.